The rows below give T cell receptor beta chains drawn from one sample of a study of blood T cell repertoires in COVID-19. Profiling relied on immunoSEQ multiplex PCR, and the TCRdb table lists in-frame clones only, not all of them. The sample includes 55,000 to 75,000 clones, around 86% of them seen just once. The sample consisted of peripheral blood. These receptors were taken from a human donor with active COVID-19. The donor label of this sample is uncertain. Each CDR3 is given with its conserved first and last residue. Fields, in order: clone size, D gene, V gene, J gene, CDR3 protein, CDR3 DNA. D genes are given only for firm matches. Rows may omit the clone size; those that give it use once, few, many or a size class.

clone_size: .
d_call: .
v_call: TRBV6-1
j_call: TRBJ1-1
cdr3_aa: CASSDRGRSIAEAFF
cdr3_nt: TGTGCCAGCAGTGATAGGGGCAGGTCTATCGCTGAAGCTTTCTTT

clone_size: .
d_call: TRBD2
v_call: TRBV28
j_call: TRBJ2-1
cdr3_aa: CASRKATSGSGNEQFF
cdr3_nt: TGTGCCAGCAGGAAAGCGACTAGCGGGAGTGGGAATGAGCAGTTCTTC

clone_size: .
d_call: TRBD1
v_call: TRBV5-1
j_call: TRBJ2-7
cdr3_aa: CASSFGGTGHYEQYF
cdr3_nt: TGCGCCAGCAGCTTTGGGGGGACAGGGCACTACGAGCAGTACTTC

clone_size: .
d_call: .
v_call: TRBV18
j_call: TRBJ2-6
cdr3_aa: CASSPSVGGSGANVLTF
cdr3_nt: TGTGCCAGCTCACCATCGGTGGGGGGCTCTGGGGCCAACGTCCTGACTTTC

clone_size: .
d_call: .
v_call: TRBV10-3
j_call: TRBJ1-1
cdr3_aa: CAISEGLMTEAFF
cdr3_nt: TGTGCCATCAGTGAGGGCCTGATGACTGAAGCTTTCTTT

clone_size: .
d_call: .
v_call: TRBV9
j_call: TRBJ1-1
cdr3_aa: CASSALSYPGEAFF
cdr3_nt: TGTGCCAGCAGCGCCCTCTCCTACCCGGGTGAAGCTTTCTTT

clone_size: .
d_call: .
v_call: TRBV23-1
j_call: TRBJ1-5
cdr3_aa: CASSQLKQDSNQPQHF
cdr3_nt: TGCGCCAGCAGTCAGTTAAAGCAGGATAGCAATCAGCCCCAGCATTTT

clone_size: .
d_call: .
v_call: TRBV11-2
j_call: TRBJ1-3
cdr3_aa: CASSSGTYLSGNTIYF
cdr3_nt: TGTGCCAGCAGCTCCGGGACATACCTCTCTGGAAACACCATATATTTT

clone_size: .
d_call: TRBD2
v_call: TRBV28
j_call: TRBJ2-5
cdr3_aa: CASTPLAGFQETQYF
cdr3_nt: TGTGCCAGCACCCCACTAGCGGGGTTCCAAGAGACCCAGTACTTC

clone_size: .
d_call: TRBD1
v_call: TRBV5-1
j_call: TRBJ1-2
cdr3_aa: CASSLGGQGFYGYTF
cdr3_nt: TGCGCCAGCAGCTTGGGCGGACAGGGATTCTATGGCTACACCTTC

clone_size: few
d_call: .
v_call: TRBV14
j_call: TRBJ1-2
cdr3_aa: CASSQAYYGYTF
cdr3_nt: TGTGCCAGCAGCCAAGCTTACTATGGCTACACCTTC

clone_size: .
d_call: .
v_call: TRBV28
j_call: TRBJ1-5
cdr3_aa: CASSVFLQPQHF
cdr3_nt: TGTGCCAGCTCCGTGTTCCTTCAGCCCCAGCATTTT

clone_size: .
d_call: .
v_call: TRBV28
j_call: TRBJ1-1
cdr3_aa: CASSTDSTEAFF
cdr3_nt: TGTGCCAGCAGCACGGACAGCACTGAAGCTTTCTTT

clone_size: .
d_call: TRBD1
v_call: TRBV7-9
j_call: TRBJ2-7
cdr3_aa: CASSLQQGVWYEQYF
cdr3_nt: TGTGCCAGCAGCTTACAACAGGGGGTCTGGTACGAGCAGTACTTC

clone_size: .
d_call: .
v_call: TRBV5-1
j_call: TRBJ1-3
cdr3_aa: CASSLDRTSGNTIYF
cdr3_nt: TGCGCCAGCAGCTTGGACAGAACCTCTGGAAACACCATATATTTT

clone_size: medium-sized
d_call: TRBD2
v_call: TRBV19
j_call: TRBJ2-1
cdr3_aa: CASSFSSGRMNEQFF
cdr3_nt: TGTGCCAGTAGTTTCTCTAGCGGGAGGATGAATGAGCAGTTCTTC

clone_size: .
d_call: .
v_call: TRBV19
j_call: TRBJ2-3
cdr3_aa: CASSETRRDTQYF
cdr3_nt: TGTGCCAGTAGTGAGACTAGGAGAGATACGCAGTATTTT